Reported below is one T cell receptor (beta chain). Many counts were recorded for this clonotype. What antigen it recognizes has not been identified. Base qualities are missing; no much larger clone stands one base away. This sample is part of a study of Graves' ophthalmopathy and Graves' hyperthyroidism (dated 2018 in TCRdb). With respect to the entire study: Peripheral blood samples were taken at the time of initial diagnosis, before any treatment was given. For independent validation, a separate cohort was made up of approximately 19 hyperthyroidism patients plus 17 patients who later progressed from hyperthyroidism to ophthalmopathy. In total, approximately 130 blood samples were TCR-sequenced: under 45 ophthalmopathy, approximately 75 hyperthyroidism and approximately 17 hyperthyroidism-to-ophthalmopathy patients. TCR beta repertoire signatures were used to distinguish Graves' ophthalmopathy from Graves' hyperthyroidism and to predict progression to ophthalmopathy. Following sampling, methimazole starting at 30 mg daily was administered to hyperthyroidism patients, and high-dose intravenous methylprednisolone was administered to ophthalmopathy patients. In six or seven hyperthyroidism patients, the T-cell repertoires found in thyroid tissue were compared with those found in blood. A discovery set of 100 or so patients (approximately 42 ophthalmopathy, 55 to 65 stable hyperthyroidism) was enrolled to explore V-J signatures distinguishing ophthalmopathy from hyperthyroidism. The study at large found these results: Most of the expanded thyroid clonotypes with a frequency above 0.001 were also detected in blood, and it was suggested that the thyroid immune response may be reflected by blood repertoires. In cross-validation, the 13-signature model distinguished ophthalmopathy from stable hyperthyroidism with less than 90% sensitivity and around 83% specificity, while in the test set the corresponding values were approximately 79% and 70%. Sample size was not statistically predetermined, and group allocation was not concealed from the investigators. In validation, the model predicted ophthalmopathy progression with 70.59% sensitivity and approximately 78% specificity; some twelve predicted patients were CT-confirmed with GO in a median of 6.5 months.

At the junction V is shortened by 0 bases and J by 4 bases; bases outside the gene matches: 5. The CDR3 runs 14 residues from the cysteine to the phenylalanine. The CDR3 DNA has 42 bases and is translated from base 1. CDR1 and CDR2 are drawn from the germline V gene (reference sequence): DFQATT, SNEGSKA. For repertoire sequencing, the TCR beta CDR3 regions were amplified from RNA transcripts. A first-round RT-PCR used HTBI primers with the Qiagen OneStep RT-PCR kit, followed by a second-round multiplex PCR, size selection and purification. Sequencing of the libraries was carried out on an Illumina HiSeq2000 in paired-end mode with 100 bp reads. The study's own analysis went as follows. SOAPnuke was used for read processing, and reads with adapters, uncalled bases, a mean Phred below 15, or no exact constant-primer or identifier match were discarded. High-quality paired reads were merged with COPE v1.2.5. Each unique nucleotide sequence was treated as a clonotype, and MiTCR v1.1 was used to align the clonotypes to the IMGT TRB V, D and J references. Analysis was restricted to V-J combinations with a frequency above 0.0001, which covered roughly 99% of repertoires. For each V-J combination, a TCR clonal expansion and chaos score was defined as F50 clonal expansion divided by the chaos observed in the TCRdist matrix. Welch's t-statistics and random forest were used to reduce the features to about a dozen V-J combinations, which were then used as input to a naive Bayes classifier. The Morisita-Horn index was used to measure how similar the thyroid and blood repertoires were. The public reads were reprocessed in TCRdb via fastp at Q25 and MiXCR, keeping in-frame beta chains. Merged by CDR3 protein, the rows form single entries marked with the most common genes and DNA. None of the V and J calls come from the authors' own analysis; TCRdb made them. Here the sample has about 700,000 distinct CDR3 sequences; approximately 40% occur a single time. The biggest ten clones account for about 40% of the sample.

Ophthalmopathy patients had moderately to severely active disease, Clinical Activity Score of at least 3, NOSPECS grade of at least 4, and disease duration under 3 months. Patients with other autoimmune diseases, uncontrolled infections, pregnancy or lactation were excluded. Diagnosis was based on clinical symptoms, serum thyroxine, TRAb, thyroid ultrasound and orbital computed tomography. PBMCs were isolated from roughly 10 ml of fresh peripheral blood by Ficoll-Paque density gradient centrifugation. Total RNA was extracted using Trizol reagent, and RNA quality was checked on an Agilent 2100 Bioanalyzer.

The sequencing sample was made of peripheral blood. This receptor was taken from an adult man with Graves' ophthalmopathy. The chain is assembled from TRBV20-1 and TRBJ2-7; 8 nucleotides in the junction match TRBD2. The CDR3 here reads CSARDTGGPYEQYF. The nucleotides are TGCAGTGCTAGAGATACGGGAGGGCCTTACGAGCAGTACTTC.